A selection of T cell receptor beta chains follows, all from one sample in a study of T cells in Graves' hyperthyroidism and ophthalmopathy. TCRdb re-derived calls from the multiplex PCR reads in MiXCR, one entry per CDR3 protein. In the table there are 450,000 to 500,000 distinct CDR3 sequences, less than 25% of which are singletons. Sequencing was carried out using blood. The source is a woman in her seventies with Graves' ophthalmopathy. Each CDR3 is given without its conserved first and last residue. The D gene is left open where the match is weak.

d_call,j_call,v_call,cdr3_aa
TRBD1,TRBJ1-2,TRBV12-3/TRBV12-4,ASSEGAPYGYT
-,TRBJ2-5,TRBV5-1,ASRGSGVAQETQY
TRBD1,TRBJ1-4,TRBV29-1,SVEDSGGGEKLF
-,TRBJ2-7,TRBV5-4,ASSLAGVMSYEQY
-,TRBJ2-2,TRBV5-1,ASSLAPNTGELF
TRBD1,TRBJ1-5,TRBV28,ASSFERQGGNQPQH
TRBD2,TRBJ2-7,TRBV20-1,SARRLAGHYEQY
-,TRBJ2-7,TRBV6-1,ASSRDDRSYEQY
-,TRBJ2-4,TRBV6-1,ASSSPVLGLENIQY
TRBD1,TRBJ2-7,TRBV6-2/TRBV6-3,ASSYPPGTGYNEQY
-,TRBJ1-2,TRBV7-8,ASSFSRTPTGGYT
TRBD2,TRBJ2-1,TRBV7-3,ASSPGRGNGEQF
-,TRBJ1-3,TRBV11-2,ASSFEDSRSGNTIY
-,TRBJ1-1,TRBV11-2,ASSLSARGHLNTEAF
-,TRBJ2-3,TRBV19,ASWGVDTQY
TRBD2,TRBJ2-7,TRBV7-6,ASSPRLAEVTYEQY
TRBD2,TRBJ2-1,TRBV3-1,ASSQDLADNEQF
-,TRBJ2-2,TRBV30,AWSVVLGGGELF
TRBD1,TRBJ2-5,TRBV5-6,ASSLGQGIGQETQY
TRBD1,TRBJ1-2,TRBV20-1,SARAISGGNYGYT
-,TRBJ1-3,TRBV7-9,ASSLGSRGNTIY
-,TRBJ1-1,TRBV6-6,ASSYSNWTPDGAF
-,TRBJ2-5,TRBV5-1,ASSLISSDQETQY
TRBD2,TRBJ2-1,TRBV6-1,ASTTSGIGSEQF
TRBD2,TRBJ2-1,TRBV4-1,ASSQGLAGFDEQF
TRBD2,TRBJ2-7,TRBV5-1,ASSIGLAAHTGTYEQY
TRBD1,TRBJ1-6,TRBV7-6,ASNNGGTDDSPLH
TRBD2,TRBJ2-1,TRBV9,ASSVVPGGPNEQF
-,TRBJ1-5,TRBV2,ASGPRGGLGQPQH
-,TRBJ1-3,TRBV6-2/TRBV6-3,ASTETGNPGNTIY
-,TRBJ2-3,TRBV10-3,AIGGSLTDTQY
-,TRBJ2-4,TRBV6-1,ASSPYATAKNIQY
-,TRBJ1-5,TRBV6-1,ASSVQGDSNQPQH
-,TRBJ1-1,TRBV20-1,SAARDSREAF
-,TRBJ2-3,TRBV6-1,ASSDTPDTQY
-,TRBJ2-1,TRBV11-3,ASSSDGDEQF
TRBD1,TRBJ1-4,TRBV19,ASSIQGANEKLF
TRBD1,TRBJ1-2,TRBV6-1,ASSPTGGEGYT
-,TRBJ1-1,TRBV29-1,SVVTANTEAF
-,TRBJ1-1,TRBV6-1,ASSESLRGSAF
-,TRBJ1-2,TRBV10-3,AISEWTEISGYT
TRBD2,TRBJ2-3,TRBV11-3,ASSRAGSGRNTQY
-,TRBJ2-3,TRBV29-1,SSLVQGNTDTQY
-,TRBJ2-3,TRBV5-1,ASSAGQFYTDTQY
TRBD2,TRBJ2-1,TRBV5-5,ASSYAGLEVEQF
-,TRBJ2-7,TRBV12-3/TRBV12-4,ASSPLVKPDEQY
TRBD2,TRBJ2-1,TRBV20-1,SASRAGTYNEQF
-,TRBJ2-1,TRBV28,ASSLAGSKNEQF
TRBD1,TRBJ2-5,TRBV6-2/TRBV6-3,ASSLTFGTGGTQY